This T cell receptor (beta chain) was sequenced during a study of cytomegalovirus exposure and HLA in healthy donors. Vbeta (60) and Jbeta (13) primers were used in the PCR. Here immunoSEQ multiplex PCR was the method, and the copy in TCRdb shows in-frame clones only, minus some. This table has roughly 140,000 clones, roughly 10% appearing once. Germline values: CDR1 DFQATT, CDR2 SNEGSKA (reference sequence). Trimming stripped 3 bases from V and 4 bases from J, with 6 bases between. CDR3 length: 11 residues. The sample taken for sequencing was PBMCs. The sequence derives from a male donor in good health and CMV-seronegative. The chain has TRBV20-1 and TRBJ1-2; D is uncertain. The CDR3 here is CSASVGYGYTF. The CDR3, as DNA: TGCAGTGCTAGTGTCGGCTATGGCTACACCTTC.